This T cell receptor beta chain came from a study of glioma-infiltrating T cells. TCR alpha and beta CDR3 regions were amplified from RNA using iRepertoire nested multiplex PCR. Tissue mRNA or PBMC total RNA, about 85-400 ng, went into one-step reverse transcription and amplification. MiXCR, run by TCRdb on the multiplex PCR reads, gives a single entry per CDR3 protein. This sample has over 100,000 distinct CDR3 sequences, with less than 30% found just once. General study points: Tissue and blood shared very few CDR3 sequences. Tissue-blood divergence was below expectation in non-neoplastic patients, above in gliomas.

This clonotype was seen repeatedly, ten times or more. Antigen unknown. The CDR3 contains 15 residues. V was shortened by 4 bases and J by 6 bases, with 17 bases between the two germline ends. CDR1 and CDR2 (germline): SGDLS, YYNGEE. Sequencing was done on a sample of glioma tissue, nonneoplastic brain tissue, or PBMCs (not recorded which). The receptor's source is a human donor with low-grade glioma or glioblastoma, undergoing nonglioma brain surgery, or in good health (not recorded which). The chain carries TRBV9 and TRBJ1-5, with D possibly matching TRBD1 (5 bases). The CDR3 here is CASSPQGRVAQPQHF. In nucleotides, the CDR3 is TGTGCCAGCAGCCCCCAGGGACGGGTAGCTCAGCCCCAGCATTTT.